This T cell receptor beta chain was observed in a study of PD-1 blockade in classical Hodgkin lymphoma. General study results and limits: At baseline, newly diagnosed patients reportedly showed less TCR diversity than healthy donors.

Time point given: cycle 4 day 1 (C4D1), after more than five weeks of nivolumab. Each of the patients experienced relapse following autologous stem cell transplantation, and their brentuximab vedotin exposure differed. This clone was seen only a few times. Its antigen is still unknown. The V gene's germline CDR1 is LNHDA and CDR2 SQIVND (reference sequence). V gave up 3 bases and J gave up 2 bases, with 11 bases separating them. CDR3 size: 16 residues. The assay was immunoSEQ multiplex PCR, and TCRdb's table has in-frame clones only and misses some. The sample lists approximately 52,000 clones, 86% seen once, with approximately 7% in the top ten.

The sequenced sample was peripheral blood mononuclear cells (PBMCs), obtained before the fourth cycle of nivolumab. This chain connects TRBV19 to TRBJ1-6, with D unclear. The clonotype was recovered from a human donor with classical Hodgkin lymphoma. The CDR3 region is CASSMTGITYNSPLHF. CDR3 nucleotides: TGTGCCAGTAGTATGACGGGGATAACCTATAATTCACCCCTCCACTTT.